This TCR beta chain is from a study of blood T cell repertoires in COVID-19. Across the study: Acute-phase and convalescent COVID-19 samples originated in the United States, Italy and Spain. The analysed material was cDNA or gDNA that came from T cells, B-cell-depleted T cells, or PBMCs.

This clone has just a few counts. Original data processing: Amplification from reference gene primers served as the basis for estimated nucleated cell counts. Clones were read by immunoSEQ multiplex PCR, and TCRdb kept only the in-frame ones, dropping some. D and trimming come from the DNA, and the V and J calls and clone size come from that table. The profile shows 380,000 or so clones, roughly 86% of them singletons. Germline V gene data show CDR1 as MGHRA and CDR2 as YSYEKL. The CDR3 has 14 amino acids. V dropped 4 bases and J dropped 4 bases, with 13 bases sitting between them. The clonotype originates from a human donor with acute or convalescent COVID-19. The donor label of this sample is uncertain. Sequenced material: peripheral blood. The chain couples TRBV4-1 to TRBJ1-2, with D unresolved. As DNA, the CDR3 is TGCGCCAGCAGCCCTCCCCAGGCGCCCTATGGCTACACCTTC. Residues: CASSPPQAPYGYTF.